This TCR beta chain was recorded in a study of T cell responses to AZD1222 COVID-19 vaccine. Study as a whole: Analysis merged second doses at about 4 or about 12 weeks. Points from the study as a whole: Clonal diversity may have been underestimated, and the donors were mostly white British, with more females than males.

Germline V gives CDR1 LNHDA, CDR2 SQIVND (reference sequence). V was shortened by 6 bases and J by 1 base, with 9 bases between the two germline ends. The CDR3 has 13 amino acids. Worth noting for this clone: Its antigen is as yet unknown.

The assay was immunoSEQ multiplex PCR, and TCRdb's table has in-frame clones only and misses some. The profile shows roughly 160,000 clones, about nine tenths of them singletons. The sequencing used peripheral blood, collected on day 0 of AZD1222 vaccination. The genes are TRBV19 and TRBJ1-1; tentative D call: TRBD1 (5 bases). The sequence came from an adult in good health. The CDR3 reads CASRFGGNTEAFF. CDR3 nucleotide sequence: TGTGCCAGTAGATTTGGGGGGAACACTGAAGCTTTCTTT.